This T cell receptor beta chain appears in the sequencing data of a study of beta chain features in type 1 diabetes. The study, taken as a whole, reports: Type 1 diabetes patients had VDJ junctions that carried fewer insertions and more deletions. Naive, central memory and regulatory TCRB repertoires appeared more similar among patients than healthy donors.

V gave up 4 bases and J gave up 0 bases; unmatched junction bases: 3. Germline V gene lookup returns CDR1 SGHDN and CDR2 FVKESK. The CDR3 loop spans 15 amino acids. What was sequenced were expressed TCRB transcripts, since all of the isolated RNA had been reverse transcribed. Produced via immunoSEQ multiplex PCR; TCRdb's table is partial and in-frame only. This sample carries approximately 470,000 clones, 30% of them seen once, and the ten largest clones take about 0.06%. Only a few counts were recorded for this clone. Its antigen is unidentified. Specimen: naive CD4+ T cells from blood. The source of this sequence is a man younger than 35 in good health. The chain uses TRBV14 and TRBJ2-1, with 7 bases identical to TRBD1. CDR3 sequence reads: CASSRRDSSYNEQFF. CDR3 sequence (DNA): TGTGCCAGCAGCCGCCGGGACAGCTCCTACAATGAGCAGTTCTTC.